This T cell receptor beta chain is drawn from a study of blood T cell repertoires in COVID-19 (TCRdb year 2020). Turning to the overall study: Samples from collaborators originated in the United States, Italy and Spain and spanned both the acute and convalescent phases of COVID-19. Deeply sampled blood TCRbeta repertoires from subjects exposed to, actively infected with, or recovered from COVID-19 were included in the dataset. The samples were drawn from two sources: the first 160 participants of the ongoing ImmuneRACE study, and 1,000 to 1,500 subjects contributed by 6 global collaborators. The material from the prospective study consisted of cDNA or gDNA derived from T cells, B-cell-depleted T cells, or PBMCs. HLA class I and class II types, where available, came from metadata supplied by the sample provider rather than from assay-based typing. The repertoires were released in a freely available public database meant as a resource for research on the immune response to SARS-CoV-2. A de-identified subject ID, COVID-19 status, age in years and sex were almost always included in the sample metadata.

TCRbeta CDR3 regions were amplified from genomic DNA by means of the immunoSEQ Assay, a bias-controlled multiplex PCR. Per the source publication's procedure: Nucleated cell counts per sample were estimated from amplification of reference gene primers within the assay. To quantify the absolute abundance of each unique TCRbeta CDR3 rearrangement, sequence reads were collapsed and filtered. For each sample, productive Simpson clonality was calculated by taking the square root of Simpson's diversity index across productive rearrangements. TCRdb's version of the immuneACCESS table is confined to in-frame rearrangements and falls short of the full clone set. An unresolved V gene accounts for under half of the shortfall where checked; the remainder is of unknown origin. V, J and clone size are those of that table, while D and trimming were read from the DNA. The sample data list a few hundred thousand clones, and roughly 75% of these were observed just once. The biggest ten clones account for 7% to 8.5% of the sample.

What the research found in general, with its limitations: The amount of clinical and demographic metadata varied by source and participant and was provided uncurated.

Collaborating institutions collected whole blood in K2EDTA tubes following their own protocols. Collaborator samples were shipped for TCRbeta analysis as frozen whole blood, isolated PBMCs, or DNA extracted from either sample type. The table lists this clone with a count of one. Its antigen remains unidentified. No much larger clone is present one base from it, and per-base qualities are unavailable. The sequencing sample was made of peripheral blood. This sequence originates from a woman in her seventies with acute or convalescent COVID-19.

The bases read TGTGCCAGCAGAGTAACCTCCGGGGGGCCGTACCAAGAGACCCAGTACTTC. This yields the protein CASRVTSGGPYQETQYF. The chain is encoded by TRBV2 joined to TRBJ2-5, and perhaps TRBD2 as D gene, on 7 matching bases. The CDR1 and CDR2 encoded by the germline V gene are SNHLY and FYNNEI. V is clipped by 6 bases and J by 0 bases, and the sequence between their germline boundaries is 20 bases long. The CDR3 has 17 amino acids, counting the end cysteine and phenylalanine. Only the CDR3 part of the read is kept: 51 bases, read in frame from the first base. The full variable domain, with segments outside the CDR3 supplied by the reference TRBV2 and TRBJ2-5 proteins, appears as EPEVTQTPSHQVTQMGQEVILRCVPISNHLYFYWYRQILGQKVEFLVSFYNNEISEKSEIFDDQFSVERPDGSNFTLKIRSTKLEDSAMYFCASRVTSGGPYQETQYFGPGTRLLVL.